These 18 T cell receptor beta chains were all obtained from the same sample, sequenced in a study of T cells in Graves' hyperthyroidism and ophthalmopathy. Amplified TCR beta CDR3 regions derived from RNA transcripts. The TCR CDR3 was amplified in a first-round RT-PCR using the HTBI primer set. TCRdb independently ran MiXCR on the multiplex PCR reads; one entry per CDR3 protein. Here the sample spans approximately 360,000 distinct CDR3 sequences, 25% being singletons. Sample: blood. The receptor source for this set is a man over 45 with Graves' hyperthyroidism.

V gene TRBV19 combines with J gene TRBJ2-3, with TRBD2 matching 9 bases. This CDR3 is 18 amino acids long. Trimming took 7 bases from V and 0 from J; bases not matched to a gene: 14. Germline V gene lookup returns CDR1 LNHDA and CDR2 SQIVND (reference sequence). The CDR3 spells CASTLRASGITSTDTQYF. DNA of the CDR3: TGTGCCAGTACCCTTCGGGCTAGCGGGATAACTAGCACAGATACGCAGTATTTT.

This clonotype came up a few times. The chain carries TRBV28 and TRBJ2-1; weak D call: TRBD2 (5 bases). The CDR3 runs 11 residues. V was cut by 10 bases and J by 4 bases, with 8 bases left in between. Germline V lookup: CDR1 MDHEN, CDR2 SYDVKM. CDR3 amino acids: CATRGYNEQFF. For the CDR3, the DNA is TGTGCCACGAGAGGGTACAATGAGCAGTTCTTC.

The rearrangement links TRBV7-3 to TRBJ1-1; no clear D. The germline V and J ends were trimmed by 1 base and 3 bases, with 15 bases remaining between them. The CDR3 loop spans 16 amino acids. Germline loops: CDR1 SGHTA, CDR2 FQGTGA. The CDR3 is CASSLIGRAGDTEAFF. CDR3 in DNA: TGTGCCAGCAGCTTAATAGGACGGGCCGGGGACACTGAAGCTTTCTTT.

This clonotype occurred many times. The V gene is TRBV6-1, the J gene TRBJ2-7; D might be TRBD1 (6 bases). Germline CDR1 and CDR2: MNHNS and SASEGT. V was pared by 10 bases and J by 3 bases, with 16 bases between. The CDR3 has 13 amino acids. The chain's CDR3 is CAIGSGTRYEQYF. CDR3 coding DNA: TGTGCCATCGGTAGTGGGACACGCTACGAGCAGTACTTC.

This clonotype was seen at least ten times. This rearrangement joins TRBV28 to TRBJ2-3; TRBD1 agrees at 10 bases. The CDR3 runs to 15 residues. Germline lookup yields CDR1 MDHEN and CDR2 SYDVKM. V lost 6 bases and J lost 1; bases outside the gene matches: 4. The CDR3 here is CASSSTGGGTDTQYF. CDR3 DNA sequence: TGTGCCAGCAGCTCGACAGGGGGCGGCACAGATACGCAGTATTTT.

Many counts were recorded for this clonotype. The V call is TRBV28, the J call TRBJ2-7; D not resolved. The CDR3 length is 13 residues. Trimming shortened V by 8 bases and J by 0 bases, and 11 bases separated the two germline ends. CDR1 and CDR2 (germline): MDHEN, SYDVKM. In DNA form, the CDR3 reads TGTGCCAGCTTTGCGACGGCCTCCTACGAGCAGTACTTC. Translation: CASFATASYEQYF. The variable domain in full, completed from reference TRBV28 and TRBJ2-7, reads DVKVTQSSRYLVKRTGEKVFLECVQDMDHENMFWYRQDPGLGLRLIYFSYDVKMKEKGDIPEGYSVSREKKERFSLILESASTNQTSMYLCASFATASYEQYFGPGTRLTVT.

This clonotype came up a few times. This sequence joins TRBV2 and TRBJ2-6; D is ambiguous. Trimming stripped 8 bases from V and 1 base from J, with 9 bases between. Germline-derived CDR1 and CDR2 are SNHLY and FYNNEI. The CDR3 spans 14 residues. The CDR3 is CASEVYSGANVLTF. CDR3 bases: TGTGCCAGCGAGGTTTATTCTGGGGCCAACGTCCTGACTTTC.

The V and J genes are TRBV5-1 and TRBJ2-5; TRBD1 aligns across 9 bases. Per germline, CDR1 SGHRS and CDR2 YFSETQ. The junction had 2 bases not matched to a gene; V was cut back by 3 bases and J by 2 bases. This CDR3 is built from 14 residues. CDR3: CASSWGTGQETQYF. CDR3 DNA: TGCGCCAGCAGCTGGGGGACAGGGCAAGAGACCCAGTACTTC.

This clonotype showed up many times. V gene TRBV2 combines with J gene TRBJ2-1; no definite D call. Germline CDR1 reads SNHLY; CDR2 reads FYNNEI. The V and J ends lost 2 bases and 5 bases respectively, with 7 bases between them. The CDR3 covers 13 residues. The chain's CDR3 is CASSENRDNEQFF. CDR3 sequence (DNA): TGTGCCAGCAGTGAAAATAGGGACAATGAGCAGTTCTTC.

The CDR3, as DNA: TGTGCCAGCAGCTTGATTTCCAGAGGAGAGCAGTACTTC. It is translated as CASSLISRGEQYF. This sequence joins TRBV7-9 and TRBJ2-7; D is undetermined. Trimming cost V 3 bases and J 7 bases, with 13 bases left between them. The CDR3 is made up of 13 amino acids. Germline V gene data show CDR1 as SEHNR and CDR2 as FQNEAQ (reference sequence).

This clonotype was detected only a few times. V and J are TRBV24-1 and TRBJ2-2, with D perhaps assigned TRBD1 or TRBD2 (5 bases each). Between the trimmed V and J ends, which lost 3 bases and 0 bases, there was a span of 7 bases. The CDR3 consists of 15 residues. Germline CDR1 KGHDR, CDR2 SFDVKD. CDR3 nucleotide sequence: TGTGCCACCAGTGATGGGGGTGCGAACACCGGGGAGCTGTTTTTT. Protein sequence: CATSDGGANTGELFF.

Only a few counts were recorded for this clonotype. The rearrangement uses TRBV20-1 and TRBJ1-2; D gene unclear. Germline V CDR1 and CDR2: DFQATT, SNEGSKA (reference sequence). Between the trimmed V and J ends, which lost 0 bases and 1 base, there was a span of 9 bases. This CDR3 spans 14 amino acids. CDR3 nucleotide sequence: TGCAGTGCTAGAGATCTGGGCAGTAACTATGGCTACACCTTC. Translating gives CSARDLGSNYGYTF.

This clonotype was seen only a few times. The chain couples TRBV12-3 or TRBV12-4 to TRBJ1-5; D remains unclear. The CDR3 is 15 amino acids. Trimming pared 5 bases from V and 6 bases from J, leaving 17 bases between. CDR3 protein: CASSPGPGVSQPQHF. Written as DNA, the CDR3 is TGTGCCAGCAGTCCTGGGCCCGGGGTTAGTCAGCCCCAGCATTTT.

This clonotype was detected only a few times. This chain joins TRBV6-2 or TRBV6-3 and TRBJ2-7; D is unresolved. This CDR3 comprises 11 residues. Trimming shortened V by 0 bases and J by 8 bases, and 5 bases separated the two germline ends. Germline lookup yields CDR1 MNHEY and CDR2 SVGEGT. In DNA form, the CDR3 reads TGTGCCAGCAGTTACTCAGGGAAGCAGTACTTC. Its protein product is CASSYSGKQYF.

This clonotype was observed a handful of times. V gene TRBV4-1 combines with J gene TRBJ2-3; D is ambiguous. The CDR3 consists of 11 residues. V was trimmed by 7 bases and J by 5 bases, leaving 7 bases between them. Germline values: CDR1 MGHRA, CDR2 YSYEKL. The CDR3 DNA sequence: TGCGCCAGCACCATTGGAGATACGCAGTATTTT. This translates into CASTIGDTQYF.

The table lists this clonotype with a few counts. The genes are TRBV12-3 or TRBV12-4 and TRBJ2-7; 7 positions agree with TRBD1. This CDR3 is built from 13 residues. The V gene end was trimmed by 3 bases and the J gene end by 5 bases; junction bases not matched to a gene: 4. CDR3: CASSLVQGNEQYF. The CDR3 DNA sequence: TGTGCCAGCAGTTTGGTACAGGGGAACGAGCAGTACTTC.

The V gene is TRBV5-6, the J gene TRBJ2-1; 13 bases agree with TRBD2. V shed 3 bases and J 4 bases; nucleotides not matched to a gene: 7. The CDR3 extends over 17 amino acids. Germline V gives CDR1 SGHDT, CDR2 YYEEEE. The CDR3 sequence is CASSSSGTSGKYNEQFF. The DNA of the CDR3 is TGTGCCAGCAGCTCGTCTGGGACTAGCGGGAAATACAATGAGCAGTTCTTC.

The chain joins TRBV12-3 or TRBV12-4 to TRBJ2-6, with a tentative D call TRBD2 (5 bases). The CDR3 spans 15 residues. V was cut by 6 bases and J by 6 bases, with 15 bases left in between. CDR3 bases: TGTGCCAGCAGCCAGCATCGGGGTATGGCCAACGTCCTGACTTTC. Its translation: CASSQHRGMANVLTF.